This T cell receptor (beta chain) was observed in a study of T cell responses to AZD1222 COVID-19 vaccine. Assay: immunoSEQ multiplex PCR; the TCRdb copy retains only in-frame clones and omits some. The data show 120,000 or so clones, around 89% seen once. J lost 7 bases, V lost 0 bases, and 13 bases had no gene match. The germline gives CDR1 GTSNPN, CDR2 SVGIG (reference sequence). This CDR3 is built from 19 residues. The chain recombines TRBV30 with TRBJ1-6, with 12 nucleotides matching TRBD1. This receptor was obtained from an adult who received the AZD1222 COVID-19 vaccine. Sequenced here: peripheral blood, sampled 28 days after the second AZD1222 dose. The CDR3 region is CAWSVPGQGAEWGNSPLHF. CDR3 bases: TGTGCCTGGAGTGTACCGGGACAGGGGGCCGAATGGGGGAATTCACCCCTCCACTTT.